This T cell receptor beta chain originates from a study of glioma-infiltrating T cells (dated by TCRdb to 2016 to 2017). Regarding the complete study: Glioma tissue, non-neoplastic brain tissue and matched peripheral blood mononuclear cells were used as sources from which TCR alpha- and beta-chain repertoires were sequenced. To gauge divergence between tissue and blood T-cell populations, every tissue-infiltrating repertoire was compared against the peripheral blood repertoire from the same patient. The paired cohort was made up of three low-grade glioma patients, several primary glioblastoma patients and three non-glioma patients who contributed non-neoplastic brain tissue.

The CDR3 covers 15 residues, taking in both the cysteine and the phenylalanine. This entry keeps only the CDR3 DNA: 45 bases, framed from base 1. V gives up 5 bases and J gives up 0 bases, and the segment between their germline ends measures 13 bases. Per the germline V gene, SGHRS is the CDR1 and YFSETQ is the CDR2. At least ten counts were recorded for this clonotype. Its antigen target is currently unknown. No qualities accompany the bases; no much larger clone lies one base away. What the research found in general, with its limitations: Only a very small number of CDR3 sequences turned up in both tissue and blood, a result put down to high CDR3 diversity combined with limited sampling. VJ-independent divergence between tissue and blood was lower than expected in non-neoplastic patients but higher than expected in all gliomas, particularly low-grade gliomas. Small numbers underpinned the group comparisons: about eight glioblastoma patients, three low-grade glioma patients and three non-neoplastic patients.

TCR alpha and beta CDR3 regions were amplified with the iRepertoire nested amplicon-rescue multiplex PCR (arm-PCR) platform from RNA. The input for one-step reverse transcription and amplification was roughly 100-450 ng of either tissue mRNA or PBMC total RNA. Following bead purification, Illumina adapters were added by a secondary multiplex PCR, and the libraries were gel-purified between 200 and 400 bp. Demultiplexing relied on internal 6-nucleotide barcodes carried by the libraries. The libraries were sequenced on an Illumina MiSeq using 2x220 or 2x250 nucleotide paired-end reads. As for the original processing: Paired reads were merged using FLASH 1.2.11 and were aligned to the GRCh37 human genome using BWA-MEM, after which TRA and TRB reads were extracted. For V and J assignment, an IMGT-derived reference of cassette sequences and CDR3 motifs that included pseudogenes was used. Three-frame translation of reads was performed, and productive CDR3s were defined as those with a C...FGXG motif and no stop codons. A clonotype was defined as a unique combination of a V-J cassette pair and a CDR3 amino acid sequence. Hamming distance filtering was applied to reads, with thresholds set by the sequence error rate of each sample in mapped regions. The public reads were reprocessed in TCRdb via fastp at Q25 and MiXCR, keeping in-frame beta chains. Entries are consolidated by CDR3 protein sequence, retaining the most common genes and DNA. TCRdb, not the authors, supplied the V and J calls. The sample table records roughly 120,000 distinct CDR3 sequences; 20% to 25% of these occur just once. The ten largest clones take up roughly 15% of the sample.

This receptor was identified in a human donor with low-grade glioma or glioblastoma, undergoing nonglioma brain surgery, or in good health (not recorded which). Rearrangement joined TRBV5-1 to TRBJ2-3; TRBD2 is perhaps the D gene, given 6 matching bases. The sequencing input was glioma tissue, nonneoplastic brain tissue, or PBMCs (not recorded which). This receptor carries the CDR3 CASRAGRTSTDTQYF. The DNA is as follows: TGCGCCAGCAGGGCCGGGAGAACAAGCACAGATACGCAGTATTTT.